This T cell receptor (beta chain) was recovered during a study of cytomegalovirus exposure and HLA in healthy donors. CDR1 and CDR2 (germline): SNHLY, FYNNEI. This CDR3 is built from 18 residues. Trimming at V came to 6 bases and at J to 2 bases, leaving 19 bases not matched to a gene. About this clone: Its antigen is not known.

PCR used 60 Vbeta primers and 13 Jbeta primers. Clones were sequenced by immunoSEQ multiplex PCR, and TCRdb holds only the in-frame ones, with some missing. The sample yields 150,000 to 200,000 clones, roughly 78% seen once. Findings and limits, study-wide: Researchers counted some 150 TCR beta chains as cytomegalovirus-associated. Among TCR sequences, most were rare, though some public TCRs appeared in many donors. HLA restriction was apparent for most CMV-associated TCR beta chains in a later analysis.

Sequenced sample: PBMCs. The V gene is TRBV2, the J gene TRBJ2-7; 7 bases match TRBD2. The TCR sequence derives from a woman in her thirties in good health and CMV-seropositive. CDR3 loop: CASRPLLARQRGTYEQYF. As DNA, the CDR3 is TGTGCCAGCAGACCTCTCCTGGCGAGACAGCGGGGAACCTACGAGCAGTACTTC.